Listed here are 3 T cell receptor beta chains from one sample, sequenced in a study of blood T cell repertoires in COVID-19. Some clones are missing from TCRdb's copy, which holds only in-frame ones; the method was immunoSEQ multiplex PCR. The sample lists a few hundred thousand clones, 85% to 90% occurring once. The specimen was PBMCs or T cells enriched from blood (not recorded which). The receptors shown here come from a woman aged 18-30 years who had recovered from COVID-19.

This clone has just one count. V usage is TRBV19 and J usage is TRBJ1-2; 7 bases are shared with TRBD1. J lost 6 bases, V lost 8 bases, and 15 bases had no gene match. This CDR3 contains 15 residues. Germline assignment: CDR1 LNHDA and CDR2 SQIVND (reference sequence). CDR3 sequence (DNA): TGTGCCAGTGACAGGGTGCTGGGAACGTATAATGGCTACACCTTC. It specifies CASDRVLGTYNGYTF.

This chain links TRBV7-4 with TRBJ1-1; maybe TRBD1 (5 bases). The germline gives CDR1 SGHVT, CDR2 SQSDAQ. V lost 11 bases and J lost 2, with 33 bases in between. The CDR3 length is 19 residues. CDR3 sequence reads: CAHTFCSGAAVTPNTEAFF. The DNA for the CDR3 is TGTGCCCATACCTTTTGTAGTGGGGCCGCCGTTACACCAAACACTGAAGCTTTCTTT.

This clone was seen once. V and J are TRBV7-8 and TRBJ1-2; D uncertain. The V end lost 6 bases, the J end lost 2 bases, and 16 bases lay between the germline ends. The CDR3 loop spans 15 amino acids. Germline V lookup: CDR1 SGHVS, CDR2 FQNEAQ. The CDR3 DNA follows: TGTGCCAGCAGTCGAGGAGGCGCCTCGAACTATGGCTACACCTTC. It encodes CASSRGGASNYGYTF.